Below, one T cell receptor beta chain is given with its context. Its cognate antigen has yet to be identified. It has no much larger one-base neighbor in the sample; base qualities were not kept. Other DNA variants within this sample encode the same CDR3. This sample is part of a study of radiotherapy plus CTLA-4 blockade in lung cancer (dated by TCRdb to 2016 to 2018). Looking at the study overall: Objective responses were observed in 18% of enrolled patients, and disease control was achieved in approximately 32%. The study at large found these results: The strongest predictors of response, as reported, were early dynamic changes in blood T cell clones along with a rise in serum interferon-beta after radiation. After treatment with radiotherapy and ipilimumab, TCR clones that came from tumors expanded in the peripheral blood.

Focal radiation therapy combined with CTLA-4 blockade (ipilimumab) was tested in patients with chemo-refractory metastatic non-small-cell lung cancer. The method behind the library was the immunoSEQ multiplex PCR assay. The source is immuneACCESS, and TCRdb retained only in-frame sequences with V and J called. Part of the clones is not carried over; for the studies checked, unresolved V genes explain less than half of this, and the remainder is unexplained. The sample has over 14,000 clones on record, roughly 72% of them singletons. Of the sample, around 46% falls within the top ten clones. Material: peripheral blood, obtained from a patient treated with radiotherapy plus ipilimumab. The receptor was derived from a human donor with non-small cell lung cancer whose response to radiotherapy plus ipilimumab could not be evaluated.

The nucleotide sequence is given as TGTGCCTGGAGTGGGGGGACAGGGAGGATTGGCAATCAGCCCCAGCATTTT. This translates into CAWSGGTGRIGNQPQHF. The receptor chain draws on TRBV30 and TRBJ1-5, with 9 central nucleotides matching TRBD1. CDR1 GTSNPN and CDR2 SVGIG are derived from the germline V gene (reference sequence). Unmatched junction bases come to 9, with V trimmed by 1 base and J by 2 bases. From cysteine to phenylalanine, the CDR3 is 17 amino acids long. The retained sequence is limited to the CDR3, 51 bases, with the frame set at the first base.